This TCR beta chain appears in the sequencing data of a study of T cell repertoires in cytomegalovirus infection. Whole-study context: Public TCR beta signatures provided an indication of both CMV infection and a matching HLA type.

CDR1 is DFQATT, CDR2 SNEGSKA, per germline (reference sequence). Trimming pared 6 bases from V and 9 bases from J, leaving 12 bases between. The CDR3 runs 11 residues. This clonotype was seen more than once but under ten times. TCRdb reprocessed the reads via MiXCR and lists one record per CDR3 protein. The repertoire includes nearly 650,000 distinct CDR3 sequences, approximately 24% of them detected once, and less than 10% sits in the top ten. The chain carries TRBV20-1 and TRBJ2-1, with D possibly being TRBD1 (5 bases). This clonotype was sampled from a human donor in good health (CMV status not recorded). Some clones in this sample may be carry-over from other donors' samples. Sequencing input: CD8+ T cells from PBMCs. The chain's CDR3 is CSAGRAGEQFF. Here the CDR3 DNA reads TGCAGTGCAGGCAGGGCTGGTGAGCAGTTCTTC.